Presented here are 13 T cell receptor beta chains from one specimen sequenced in a study of T cells in localized non-small cell lung cancer. The data were produced by immunoSEQ multiplex PCR, yet TCRdb's version contains in-frame clones alone and is incomplete. The sample consists of approximately 11,000 clones, around four fifths of them appearing once. The source was peripheral blood mononuclear cells, collected before any cancer treatment. These receptors were collected from a female donor aged 60 or older with stage II lung adenocarcinoma.

The CDR3 loop is CASSPWPSSYNEQFF. The DNA of the CDR3 is TGTGCCAGCAGTCCATGGCCCAGCTCCTACAATGAGCAGTTCTTC. The chain employs TRBV6-5 and TRBJ2-1; D is unclear. CDR1 and CDR2 (germline): MNHEY, SVGAGI. The V end lost 5 bases, the J end lost 0 bases, and 11 bases lay between the germline ends. The CDR3 spans 15 residues.

V gene TRBV10-3 combines with J gene TRBJ2-1, with 11 bases aligning to TRBD1. Germline V gives CDR1 ENHRY, CDR2 SYGVKD. This CDR3 contains 17 residues. The ends lost 7 bases at V and 1 base at J; junction bases unmatched: 9. The CDR3 protein is CAIKRTGGFGSYNEQFF. The CDR3 DNA reads TGTGCCATCAAGAGGACAGGGGGCTTCGGGTCCTACAATGAGCAGTTCTTC.

The chain is built from TRBV2 and TRBJ2-5, with 7 positions matching TRBD1. Unmatched junction bases numbered 8, after V lost 6 bases and J lost 4 bases. The CDR3 length is 14 residues. The V gene's germline CDR1 is SNHLY and CDR2 FYNNEI. The CDR3 sequence: CASREQGMGETQYF. The CDR3 region has the DNA TGTGCCAGCAGGGAACAGGGGATGGGAGAGACCCAGTACTTC.

This sequence joins TRBV5-1 and TRBJ1-3; D unclear. Trimming took off 1 base at V and 2 bases at J, with 13 bases between the two ends. The CDR3 length is 16 residues. Germline lookup yields CDR1 SGHRS and CDR2 YFSETQ. This chain's CDR3 is CASSLTQEFPGNTIYF. CDR3 DNA: TGCGCCAGCAGCTTGACTCAGGAGTTTCCTGGAAACACCATATATTTT.

V is TRBV15 and J is TRBJ1-5; D is ambiguous. There are 14 residues in the CDR3. The V end was cut by 7 bases, the J end by 4 bases, with 14 bases between. Germline assignment: CDR1 LNHNV and CDR2 YYDKDF (reference sequence). The CDR3 region is CATTLSGINQPQHF. The CDR3 DNA follows: TGTGCCACCACCTTGAGCGGAATAAATCAGCCCCAGCATTTT.

The chain uses TRBV7-2 and TRBJ1-6, with no clear D. Trimming left V 4 bases short and J 7 bases short, with 11 bases between. The CDR3 length is 14 residues. Germline values: CDR1 SGHTA, CDR2 FQGNSA. CDR3 DNA sequence: TGTGCCAGCAGCTCGTACATGGCGAATTCACCCCTCCACTTT. Amino acids: CASSSYMANSPLHF.

The chain joins TRBV28 to TRBJ1-3; D not resolved. Germline V gene sequence: CDR1 MDHEN, CDR2 SYDVKM. The CDR3 sequence is 12 residues long. V was clipped by 5 bases and J by 11 bases, with 13 bases between them. The CDR3 spells CASSLRDTAIYF. The CDR3 region has the DNA TGTGCCAGCAGTCTCCGCGACACAGCCATATATTTT.

The chain links TRBV28 to TRBJ1-5; possible D gene TRBD1, 6 bases. Trimming stripped 6 bases from V and 0 bases from J, with 12 bases between. CDR3 size: 15 residues. Germline CDR1 and CDR2: MDHEN and SYDVKM. CDR3 nucleotide sequence: TGTGCCAGCAGACCGGGGGGGCATAGCAATCAGCCCCAGCATTTT. Encoded protein: CASRPGGHSNQPQHF.

The V call is TRBV6-5, the J call TRBJ2-5; tentatively, D is TRBD1 (6 bases). V dropped 10 bases and J dropped 1 base, with 10 bases sitting between them. Germline V gives CDR1 MNHEY, CDR2 SVGAGI. The CDR3 sequence is 12 residues long. The CDR3 region is CAISDSQETQYF. The CDR3 DNA reads TGTGCCATATCGGACAGCCAAGAGACCCAGTACTTC.

V is TRBV29-1 and J is TRBJ1-2; D perhaps matches TRBD1 (5 bases). CDR1 is SQVTM, CDR2 ANQGSEA, per germline. This CDR3 spans 14 amino acids. V lost 5 bases and J 5 bases, leaving 18 bases between the germline ends. The DNA of the CDR3 is TGCAGCGTTTCCGGGACCGCTCCTCGTTATGGCTACACCTTC. This codes for CSVSGTAPRYGYTF.

This CDR3 reads CASSLGQGGKLFF. The CDR3 nucleotides are TGTGCCAGCAGCTTGGGACAGGGTGGAAAACTGTTTTTT. The genes are TRBV7-3 and TRBJ1-4, with 9 bases identical to TRBD1. The CDR3 runs to 13 residues. CDR1 and CDR2 from the germline V gene are SGHTA and FQGTGA. Trimming at V came to 3 bases and at J to 10 bases, leaving 3 bases not matched to a gene.

CDR3 nucleotide sequence: TGTGCCAGCAGCTCCCCGAGCTCTGGGGCCAACGTCCTGACTTTC. Translated: CASSSPSSGANVLTF. The V and J genes are TRBV28 and TRBJ2-6; unclear D gene. Trimming removed 6 bases at V and 0 bases at J, with 9 bases between. The length of the CDR3 is 15 residues. Germline V CDR1 and CDR2: MDHEN, SYDVKM.

The V gene is TRBV5-1, the J gene TRBJ1-5; D uncertain. Trimming took 4 bases from V and 6 from J, leaving 11 bases between them. The length of the CDR3 is 13 residues. Per the germline V gene, CDR1 is SGHRS and CDR2 is YFSETQ. The CDR3 spells CASSRDLTQPQHF. CDR3 nucleotides: TGCGCCAGCAGCCGGGATCTAACTCAGCCCCAGCATTTT.